A single sample is the source of the 8 T cell receptor beta chains below, sequenced in a study of preoperative IRX-2 immunotherapy in early breast cancer. Treatment given: preoperative locoregional IRX-2 cytokine immunotherapy. Sequenced by immunoSEQ multiplex PCR; TCRdb stores in-frame clones only, minus some. Found here are 40,000 to 50,000 clones, 77% of them singletons; the top ten hold approximately 1.1%. Sequencing used tumor tissue, obtained after IRX-2 immunotherapy. The receptors here all came from a human donor with breast cancer.

This clone was seen only a few times. The chain links TRBV28 to TRBJ1-2; 9 positions agree with TRBD1. CDR1 MDHEN and CDR2 SYDVKM come from the germline V gene. The CDR3 sequence is 14 residues long. Unmatched junction bases numbered 5, after V lost 5 bases and J lost 4 bases. CDR3 sequence: CASSTTGGGYGYTF. CDR3 nucleotide sequence: TGTGCCAGCAGTACTACAGGGGGCGGCTATGGCTACACCTTC.

This rearrangement joins TRBV28 to TRBJ2-5; 7 bases match TRBD2. The CDR3 loop spans 15 amino acids. Per the germline V gene, CDR1 is MDHEN and CDR2 is SYDVKM. J lost 8 bases, V lost 3 bases, and 12 bases had no gene match. The CDR3 coding sequence is TGTGCCAGCAGTTTGGGATTTGGACGGGGGGTCACCCAGTACTTC. Translating it yields CASSLGFGRGVTQYF.

The rearrangement joins TRBV29-1 to TRBJ1-2, with 9 bases aligning to TRBD1. The CDR3 consists of 16 residues. J lost 8 bases, V lost 5 bases, and 18 bases had no gene match. CDR1 is SQVTM, CDR2 ANQGSEA, per germline. For the CDR3, the DNA is TGCAGCGTTTTCGGACAGGGGATCGGGACCCCCGGGGGCTACACCTTC. It encodes CSVFGQGIGTPGGYTF.

A few counts support this clone. The CDR3 region has the DNA TGTGCCAGTAGTATCCTAGGCTTGGAAGAGCAGTACTTC. Translating it yields CASSILGLEEQYF. The genes are TRBV19 and TRBJ2-7; D ambiguous. V shed 3 bases and J shed 7 bases, with 13 bases lying between them. Germline V gives CDR1 LNHDA, CDR2 SQIVND (reference sequence). The CDR3 contains 13 residues. The whole variable domain, filled in from reference TRBV19 and TRBJ2-7, reads DGGITQSPKYLFRKEGQNVTLSCEQNLNHDAMYWYRQDPGQGLRLIYYSQIVNDFQKGDIAEGYSVSREKKESFPLTVTSAQKNPTAFYLCASSILGLEEQYFGPGTRLTVT.

V and J are TRBV5-1 and TRBJ2-7; D gene ambiguous. The V end was cut by 4 bases, the J end by 1 base, with 12 bases between. Per the germline V gene, CDR1 is SGHRS and CDR2 is YFSETQ. The CDR3 runs 14 residues. CDR3 in amino acids: CASSLPDQSYEQYF. The CDR3 region has the DNA TGCGCCAGCAGCCTGCCAGATCAATCCTACGAGCAGTACTTC.

V gene TRBV19 combines with J gene TRBJ1-1; TRBD1 matches 9 bases. The CDR3 covers 15 residues. CDR1 is LNHDA, CDR2 SQIVND, per germline (reference sequence). Trimming took 7 bases from V and 3 from J; bases not matched to a gene: 9. The chain's CDR3 is CASNTGGRWDTEAFF. The DNA for the CDR3 is TGTGCCAGTAATACAGGGGGCAGATGGGACACTGAAGCTTTCTTT.

This clone was observed a single time. The chain links TRBV19 to TRBJ1-4; D unclear. V was trimmed by 3 bases and J by 0 bases, leaving 8 bases between them. The CDR3 has 15 residues. Per the germline V gene, CDR1 is LNHDA and CDR2 is SQIVND (reference sequence). CDR3 amino acids: CASSMWGATNEKLFF. Here the CDR3 DNA reads TGTGCCAGTAGTATGTGGGGAGCAACTAATGAAAAACTGTTTTTT.

The chain recombines TRBV25-1 with TRBJ2-3; tentatively, D is TRBD2 (6 bases). The V gene's germline CDR1 is MGHDK and CDR2 SYGVNS. The CDR3 has 15 residues. V shed 2 bases and J shed 4 bases, with 13 bases lying between them. The CDR3 nucleotides read TGTGCCAGCAGTGAAGGAGGGAAGAGCGCAGATACGCAGTATTTT. Protein: CASSEGGKSADTQYF. Combining the CDR3 with reference TRBV25-1 and TRBJ2-3 gives the whole variable domain EADIYQTPRYLVIGTGKKITLECSQTMGHDKMYWYQQDPGMELHLIHYSYGVNSTEKGDLSSESTVSRIRTEHFPLTLESARPSHTSQYLCASSEGGKSADTQYFGPGTRLTVL.